The rows below give T cell receptor beta chains drawn from one sample of a study of spatial heterogeneity in lung cancer. TCRdb processed the 5' RACE reads anew with MiXCR; each CDR3 protein has one entry. The table has 2,400 or so distinct CDR3 sequences, about 16% seen once. This specimen was lung tumor tissue, taken at surgery. The receptors come from a female donor with early-stage non-small cell lung cancer. The CDR3 runs from the conserved cysteine through the conserved F or W. A D gene is named only where the DNA matches it firmly. Size is stated for part of the rows, as once, few or many counts, or as a class when the clone is expanded.

J: TRBJ2-7; V: TRBV7-6; size: few; D: -; CDR3: CASSLAGHEQYF; DNA: TGTGCCAGCAGCTTAGCGGGCCACGAGCAGTACTTC
J: TRBJ2-5; V: TRBV4-2; size: medium-sized; D: TRBD2; CDR3: CASSQANTGGVQETQYF; DNA: TGTGCCAGCAGCCAAGCGAACACGGGGGGAGTACAAGAGACCCAGTACTTC
J: TRBJ2-7; V: TRBV6-2/TRBV6-3; size: medium-sized; D: TRBD2; CDR3: CAISTSGVNYEQYF; DNA: TGTGCCATCTCTACTAGCGGGGTAAACTACGAGCAGTACTTC
J: TRBJ2-1; V: TRBV6-5; size: medium-sized; D: TRBD2; CDR3: CASSYSSGGTYNEQFF; DNA: TGTGCCAGCAGTTACTCGAGCGGGGGAACCTACAATGAGCAGTTCTTC
J: TRBJ1-5; V: TRBV6-5; size: -; D: -; CDR3: CASSYSRDQPQHF; DNA: TGTGCCAGCAGTTACTCCCGGGATCAGCCCCAGCATTTT
J: TRBJ1-1; V: TRBV4-1; size: -; D: -; CDR3: CASSQDSTINTEAFF; DNA: TGCGCCAGCAGCCAAGACTCGACAATAAACACTGAAGCTTTCTTT
J: TRBJ1-2; V: TRBV3-1; size: many; D: -; CDR3: CASSQDHGGPSYGYTF; DNA: TGTGCCAGCAGCCAAGATCATGGGGGGCCGTCCTATGGCTACACCTTC
J: TRBJ2-7; V: TRBV2; size: medium-sized; D: -; CDR3: CASSEARGDSSEQYF; DNA: TGTGCCAGCAGTGAAGCTCGAGGGGATTCGAGCGAGCAGTACTTC
J: TRBJ2-7; V: TRBV14; size: medium-sized; D: -; CDR3: CASSQVSFGEQYF; DNA: TGTGCCAGCAGCCAAGTGTCCTTTGGCGAGCAGTACTTC
J: TRBJ2-3; V: TRBV6-1; size: medium-sized; D: TRBD2; CDR3: CASSDGRVVDTQYF; DNA: TGTGCCAGCAGTGACGGGAGGGTGGTAGATACGCAGTATTTT
J: TRBJ2-2; V: TRBV6-6; size: -; D: -; CDR3: CASSYGGRPPQTGELFF; DNA: TGTGCCAGCAGTTACGGGGGCCGACCGCCGCAGACCGGGGAGCTGTTTTTT
J: TRBJ2-5; V: TRBV5-1; size: medium-sized; D: -; CDR3: CASSLGGGETQYF; DNA: TGCGCCAGCAGCTTGGGGGGCGGAGAGACCCAGTACTTC
J: TRBJ1-5; V: TRBV15; size: many; D: -; CDR3: CATSSMGVGDQPQHF; DNA: TGTGCCACCAGCAGCATGGGAGTAGGCGATCAGCCCCAGCATTTT
J: TRBJ2-7; V: TRBV11-2; size: medium-sized; D: TRBD1; CDR3: CASRGQGEAYEQYF; DNA: TGTGCCAGCAGGGGACAGGGCGAAGCCTACGAGCAGTACTTC
J: TRBJ2-4; V: TRBV3-1; size: many; D: -; CDR3: CASSQERNIQYF; DNA: TGTGCCAGCAGCCAAGAACGAAACATTCAGTACTTC
J: TRBJ2-5; V: TRBV6-5; size: -; D: TRBD1; CDR3: CASSYGTGETRYF; DNA: TGTGCCAGCAGTTACGGGACAGGGGAGACCCGGTACTTC
J: TRBJ2-2; V: TRBV6-2/TRBV6-3; size: medium-sized; D: -; CDR3: CASSVTGSETGELFF; DNA: TGTGCCAGCAGTGTCACGGGGTCGGAAACCGGGGAGCTGTTTTTT
J: TRBJ2-2; V: TRBV5-1; size: medium-sized; D: -; CDR3: CASSLSSKQAGELFF; DNA: TGCGCCAGCAGCTTGTCTTCCAAACAAGCCGGGGAGCTGTTTTTT
J: TRBJ1-2; V: TRBV3-1; size: medium-sized; D: -; CDR3: CASSPGPRTNNGYTF; DNA: TGTGCCAGCAGCCCTGGACCAAGAACAAACAATGGCTACACCTTC
J: TRBJ2-3; V: TRBV12-3/TRBV12-4; size: -; D: -; CDR3: CASTPGLHTQYF; DNA: TGTGCCAGCACCCCGGGACTTCATACGCAGTATTTT
J: TRBJ1-5; V: TRBV19; size: -; D: -; CDR3: CASSIRRDQPQHF; DNA: TGTGCCAGTAGTATTCGCCGGGATCAGCCCCAGCATTTT
J: TRBJ1-1; V: TRBV30; size: medium-sized; D: -; CDR3: CATGTGFNTEAFF; DNA: TGTGCTACTGGCACGGGATTCAACACTGAAGCTTTCTTT
J: TRBJ2-1; V: TRBV7-2; size: few; D: TRBD1; CDR3: CASSSQGVSYNEQFF; DNA: TGTGCCAGCAGCTCACAGGGGGTTTCCTACAATGAGCAGTTCTTC
J: TRBJ2-3; V: TRBV2; size: medium-sized; D: -; CDR3: CASSAGGGDTQYF; DNA: TGTGCCAGCAGTGCCGGGGGCGGAGATACGCAGTATTTT
J: TRBJ2-3; V: TRBV10-2; size: many; D: -; CDR3: CASRLQGKADTQYF; DNA: TGCGCCAGCAGGTTACAGGGCAAAGCAGATACGCAGTATTTT
J: TRBJ1-2; V: TRBV6-6; size: medium-sized; D: -; CDR3: CASRKEISNYGYTF; DNA: TGTGCCAGCAGGAAGGAGATTTCTAACTATGGCTACACCTTC
J: TRBJ2-2; V: TRBV6-5; size: medium-sized; D: TRBD1; CDR3: CASSDLSGTGIVGGELFF; DNA: TGTGCCAGCAGCGACCTCTCTGGGACAGGGATTGTCGGCGGGGAGCTGTTTTTT
J: TRBJ1-1; V: TRBV2; size: medium-sized; D: -; CDR3: CASSAAGRNTEAFF; DNA: TGTGCCAGCAGTGCCGCGGGAAGGAACACTGAAGCTTTCTTT
J: TRBJ2-2; V: TRBV12-3/TRBV12-4; size: many; D: -; CDR3: CASRAFLGGHNTGELFF; DNA: TGTGCCAGCAGAGCCTTTTTGGGGGGCCATAACACCGGGGAGCTGTTTTTT
J: TRBJ1-1; V: TRBV6-5; size: large; D: TRBD1; CDR3: CASNQQGATEAFF; DNA: TGTGCCAGCAATCAACAGGGGGCCACTGAAGCTTTCTTT
J: TRBJ1-4; V: TRBV20-1; size: -; D: -; CDR3: CSATRGNNEKLFF; DNA: TGCAGTGCTACGAGGGGAAATAATGAAAAACTGTTTTTT
J: TRBJ2-3; V: TRBV27; size: medium-sized; D: -; CDR3: CTSSEDLKPTDTQYF; DNA: TGCACCAGCAGCGAGGACCTCAAGCCCACAGATACGCAGTATTTT
J: TRBJ2-3; V: TRBV28; size: -; D: TRBD1; CDR3: CASSNRDRYTDTQYF; DNA: TGTGCCAGCAGTAACCGGGACAGGTACACAGATACGCAGTATTTT
J: TRBJ2-3; V: TRBV29-1; size: -; D: -; CDR3: CSGGGEADTQYF; DNA: TGCAGCGGGGGCGGGGAAGCAGATACGCAGTATTTT
J: TRBJ2-3; V: TRBV5-5; size: medium-sized; D: TRBD1; CDR3: CASTHGGQAITDTQYF; DNA: TGTGCCAGCACCCACGGTGGACAGGCCATCACAGATACGCAGTATTTT
J: TRBJ2-6; V: TRBV2; size: many; D: -; CDR3: CASSDDGWSGANVLTF; DNA: TGTGCCAGCAGCGACGACGGGTGGTCTGGGGCCAACGTCCTGACTTTC
J: TRBJ2-3; V: TRBV18; size: many; D: -; CDR3: CASSQSRVADTQYF; DNA: TGTGCCAGCTCCCAAAGCAGGGTTGCAGATACGCAGTATTTT
J: TRBJ1-4; V: TRBV6-1; size: medium-sized; D: -; CDR3: CASRPRQTGSEKLFF; DNA: TGTGCCAGCAGACCCCGTCAAACAGGTTCCGAAAAACTGTTTTTT
J: TRBJ2-3; V: TRBV7-3; size: large; D: TRBD2; CDR3: CASSLGGGGTDTQYF; DNA: TGTGCCAGCAGCTTGGGCGGGGGTGGCACAGATACGCAGTATTTT
J: TRBJ2-7; V: TRBV5-6; size: medium-sized; D: -; CDR3: CASSLPPYEQYF; DNA: TGTGCCAGCAGCTTGCCCCCATACGAGCAGTACTTC
J: TRBJ2-5; V: TRBV5-1; size: medium-sized; D: -; CDR3: CASSLGMETQYF; DNA: TGCGCCAGCAGCTTGGGGATGGAGACCCAGTACTTC
J: TRBJ1-5; V: TRBV6-6; size: -; D: -; CDR3: CASSPETVVHF; DNA: TGTGCCAGCAGTCCTGAGACAGTCGTGCATTTT
J: TRBJ2-7; V: TRBV2; size: -; D: -; CDR3: CASSPGTPYEQYF; DNA: TGTGCCAGCAGTCCAGGGACACCCTACGAGCAGTACTTC
J: TRBJ2-3; V: TRBV6-5; size: many; D: -; CDR3: CASSHDPGRADTQYF; DNA: TGTGCCAGCAGCCACGACCCAGGGCGGGCAGATACGCAGTATTTT
J: TRBJ2-5; V: TRBV20-1; size: medium-sized; D: -; CDR3: CSARPGAETQYF; DNA: TGCAGTGCTAGACCTGGCGCGGAGACCCAGTACTTC
J: TRBJ2-7; V: TRBV11-1; size: medium-sized; D: TRBD1; CDR3: CASSSGRRDRASYEQYF; DNA: TGTGCCAGCAGCTCAGGTAGACGGGACAGGGCTTCCTACGAGCAGTACTTC